Following are 31 T cell receptor beta chains from one sample sequenced in a study of T cell responses to AZD1222 COVID-19 vaccine listed by TCRdb under 2021. The method was the immunoSEQ multiplex PCR assay. TCRdb took this table from immuneACCESS and kept in-frame rearrangements with V and J called. Such tables lack part of the clones; where checked against another copy, unresolved V genes explain under half of the gap, and the rest is unexplained. For this sample there are around 170,000 clones; around 88% appear just once. The biggest ten clones account for around 10% of the sample. What the time point label conveys for this sample: about 28 days (+/-7) after the second vaccine dose. This material consisted of peripheral blood, taken 28 days after the second AZD1222 dose. All receptors come from an adult who received the AZD1222 COVID-19 vaccine.

This chain links TRBV5-1 with TRBJ2-3; D may be TRBD1 (6 bases). This CDR3 region has 16 residues. V gave up 0 bases and J gave up 4 bases, with 15 bases separating them. Germline CDR1 is SGHRS and CDR2 is YFSETQ. CDR3 in DNA: TGCGCCAGCAGCTTGGCGGGACAAGGGATTCCAGATACGCAGTATTTT. Protein sequence: CASSLAGQGIPDTQYF.

This clone appeared a few times. The rearrangement uses TRBV7-8 and TRBJ2-7, with 10 bases identical to TRBD1. Germline V CDR1 and CDR2: SGHVS, FQNEAQ. The V segment lost 2 bases and the J segment 4 bases; nucleotides outside the gene matches: 5. The CDR3 is made up of 15 amino acids. The CDR3 DNA is TGTGCCAGCAGCTTAAAGTCGGGACAGGGGTACGAGCAGTACTTC. This gives the protein CASSLKSGQGYEQYF.

The V and J genes are TRBV2 and TRBJ1-5; D is perhaps TRBD1 (5 bases). Germline lookup yields CDR1 SNHLY and CDR2 FYNNEI. This CDR3 spans 14 amino acids. The ends were cut back, 7 bases at V and 3 bases at J, with 13 bases in the middle. CDR3: CASTGGIVNQPQHF. For the CDR3, the DNA is TGTGCCAGCACCGGGGGGATCGTCAATCAGCCCCAGCATTTT.

This chain connects TRBV11-2 to TRBJ2-7; TRBD1 aligns across 10 bases. The junction had 4 bases not matched to a gene; V was cut back by 5 bases and J by 3 bases. CDR1 and CDR2 from the germline V gene are SGHAT and FQNNGV. The CDR3 sequence is 14 residues long. In DNA, the CDR3 is TGTGCCAGCAGCCGACAGGGGGCCTTCTACGAGCAGTACTTC. This sequence encodes CASSRQGAFYEQYF.

The DNA of the CDR3 is TGTGCCAGCAGCTCCAGGGGCCCACTCCACAATGAGCAGTTCTTC. This sequence encodes CASSSRGPLHNEQFF. The chain employs TRBV7-3 and TRBJ2-1; TRBD1 is a possible D gene (6 bases). CDR1 is SGHTA, CDR2 FQGTGA, per germline. The CDR3 has 15 amino acids. Trimming stripped 4 bases from V and 5 bases from J, with 15 bases between.

The rearrangement joins TRBV3-1 (or the pseudogene TRBV3-2) to TRBJ2-5; no definite D call. The CDR3 sequence is 16 residues long. CDR1 is LGHDT and CDR2 is YNNKEL in the germline V gene (reference sequence). V gave up 3 bases and J gave up 2 bases, with 16 bases separating them. The CDR3 DNA reads as TGTGCCAGCAGCCAGACCGAACTCATGCGGCAAGAGACCCAGTACTTC. It specifies CASSQTELMRQETQYF.

In its sample, this clone was seen a few times. The V and J genes are TRBV23-1 and TRBJ2-2; TRBD1 matches at 8 bases. TRBV23-1 is given ORF status, its function remaining uncertain. This CDR3 spans 18 amino acids. The trim removed 2 bases at V and 3 bases at J, leaving 11 bases unmatched. CDR3 region: CASSQGFVQGADTGELFF. The DNA of the CDR3 is TGCGCCAGCAGTCAAGGGTTTGTCCAGGGGGCGGACACCGGGGAGCTGTTTTTT.

V gene TRBV21-1 combines with J gene TRBJ1-1. TRBV21-1 is described as a pseudogene. This CDR3 has 16 amino acids. CDR3 bases: TGTGCCAGCAGCAACCTAACGGGGGCGGGGGACACTGAAGCTTTCTTT. This codes for CASSNLTGAGDTEAFF.

The chain has TRBV5-4 and TRBJ2-7; D is undetermined. CDR1 and CDR2 from the germline V gene are SGHNT and YYREEE (reference sequence). This CDR3 has 14 residues. V was cut by 0 bases and J by 5 bases, with 12 bases left in between. In DNA, the CDR3 is TGTGCCAGCAGCTTGGTGTCTGAGATCAACGAGCAGTACTTC. Translated, it gives CASSLVSEINEQYF. Combining the CDR3 with reference TRBV5-4 and TRBJ2-7 gives the whole variable domain ETGVTQSPTHLIKTRGQQVTLRCSSQSGHNTVSWYQQALGQGPQFIFQYYREEENGRGNFPPRFSGLQFPNYSSELNVNALELDDSALYLCASSLVSEINEQYFGPGTRLTVT.

This chain uses TRBV27 with TRBJ1-1, with 7 bases matching TRBD1. This CDR3 has 15 residues. Per germline, CDR1 MNHEY and CDR2 SMNVEV (reference sequence). V was pared by 0 bases and J by 3 bases, with 4 bases of the junction left unmatched. CDR3 DNA: TGTGCCAGCAGTTTATCGTATACAGGGGACACTGAAGCTTTCTTT. Residues: CASSLSYTGDTEAFF.

In DNA, the CDR3 is TGTGCCAGCAGCTACCCGCCCCACCGGGACCCCCAAACGGATTACTATGGCTACACCTTC. It specifies CASSYPPHRDPQTDYYGYTF. The chain couples TRBV11-3 to TRBJ1-2, with a possible D match to TRBD1 (5 bases). There are 20 residues in the CDR3. In germline, CDR1 is SGHNT, CDR2 YENEEA. Trimming shortened V by 4 bases and J by 3 bases, and 30 bases separated the two germline ends.

The chain uses TRBV2 and TRBJ2-7, with TRBD1 matching over 8 bases. Trimming took 10 bases from V and 3 from J; bases not matched to a gene: 5. This CDR3 has 12 residues. Germline CDR1 SNHLY, CDR2 FYNNEI. CDR3 amino acids: CATRTGSYEQYF. CDR3 sequence (DNA): TGTGCCACCCGGACAGGGAGCTACGAGCAGTACTTC.

CDR3 loop: CASSSTGALNSPLHF. The CDR3 bases are TGTGCCAGCAGCTCGACAGGTGCCCTTAATTCACCCCTCCACTTT. The rearrangement links TRBV5-4 to TRBJ1-6, with D tentatively TRBD1 (6 bases). V was clipped by 3 bases and J by 6 bases, with 13 bases between them. The CDR3 covers 15 residues. Germline CDR1 reads SGHNT; CDR2 reads YYREEE (reference sequence).

The chain employs TRBV19 and TRBJ1-2, with D perhaps matching TRBD1 (5 bases). The V and J ends lost 4 bases and 1 base respectively, with 10 bases between them. The CDR3 is 14 residues long. CDR1 LNHDA and CDR2 SQIVND come from the germline V gene (reference sequence). CDR3: CASSRGRVNYGYTF. CDR3 coding DNA: TGTGCCAGTAGTAGGGGCAGAGTTAACTATGGCTACACCTTC.

This clone is a singleton in its sample. This chain connects TRBV28 to TRBJ1-5, with no clear D. V dropped 6 bases and J dropped 7 bases, with 25 bases sitting between them. This CDR3 region has 17 residues. Looked up from germline, CDR1 is MDHEN and CDR2 is SYDVKM. The chain's CDR3 is CASSTPSLLTSDQPQHF. CDR3 DNA: TGTGCCAGCAGCACACCCTCCTTACTAACATCGGACCAGCCCCAGCATTTT.

This CDR3 is CAWSLRGPGNTIYF. As DNA, the CDR3 is TGTGCCTGGAGTCTCAGGGGCCCCGGAAACACCATATATTTT. The rearrangement joins TRBV30 to TRBJ1-3, with D possibly being TRBD1 (6 bases). V lost 2 bases and J lost 4, with 12 bases in between. Germline CDR1 GTSNPN, CDR2 SVGIG (reference sequence). There are 14 residues in the CDR3.

The chain is built from TRBV19 and TRBJ1-2; D uncertain. Trimming left V 4 bases short and J 4 bases short, with 10 bases between. Germline CDR1 reads LNHDA; CDR2 reads SQIVND (reference sequence). The CDR3 runs 13 residues. The CDR3 protein is CASSNGPTYGYTF. In nucleotides, the CDR3 is TGTGCCAGTAGTAACGGGCCGACCTATGGCTACACCTTC.

The V gene is TRBV9, the J gene TRBJ2-3; 13 positions match TRBD2. V lost 3 bases and J lost 0; bases outside the gene matches: 4. This CDR3 contains 17 residues. Germline V lookup: CDR1 SGDLS, CDR2 YYNGEE. The CDR3 DNA is TGTGCCAGCAGCGGGACTAGCGGGGGTCTGAGCACAGATACGCAGTATTTT. Its protein product is CASSGTSGGLSTDTQYF.

The genes are TRBV13 and TRBJ1-6; D might be TRBD1 (6 bases). Trimming removed 7 bases at V and 10 bases at J, with 20 bases between. The CDR3 sequence is 15 residues long. Germline assignment: CDR1 PRHDT and CDR2 FYEKMQ (reference sequence). CDR3 region: CASKIQGPSTSPLHF. CDR3 nucleotide sequence: TGTGCCAGCAAGATACAGGGTCCCTCGACCTCACCCCTCCACTTT.

This clone was detected once. CDR3 protein: CASSFPVTDTQYF. The DNA for the CDR3 is TGTGCCAGCAGCTTCCCAGTCACAGATACGCAGTATTTT. The chain combines TRBV7-2 with TRBJ2-3, with no clear D. Germline CDR1 is SGHTA and CDR2 is FQGNSA. This CDR3 region has 13 residues. V was cut by 3 bases and J by 2 bases, with 6 bases left in between. The full variable domain, its missing parts supplied by reference TRBV7-2 and TRBJ2-3, is GAGVSQSPSNKVTEKGKDVELRCDPISGHTALYWYRQSLGQGLEFLIYFQGNSAPDKSGLPSDRFSAERTGGSVSTLTIQRTQQEDSAVYLCASSFPVTDTQYFGPGTRLTVL.

Details on this clone: Its ends do not fully match the called genes, so a read error is possible. The chain links TRBV9 to TRBJ2-3, with a tentative D call TRBD2 (6 bases). Germline V gene sequence: CDR1 SGDLS, CDR2 YYNGEE. The CDR3 is 16 residues long. The CDR3 protein is CASSAGPGTETDTQYF. CDR3 bases: TGCGCCAGCAGCGCGGGCCCCGGGACTGAGACAGATACGCAGTATTTT.

The gene calls are TRBV4-2 and TRBJ2-3; TRBD2 might be the D (6 bases). The CDR3 length is 15 residues. The V and J ends lost 1 base and 4 bases respectively, with 12 bases between them. Germline V CDR1 and CDR2: LGHNA, YNFKEQ. The chain's CDR3 is CASSQGPTSSDTQYF. The CDR3 DNA sequence: TGTGCCAGCAGCCAAGGCCCGACTAGTTCAGATACGCAGTATTTT.

The rearrangement uses TRBV11-2 and TRBJ1-1; a possible D gene is TRBD1 (6 bases). V lost 3 bases and J 4 bases, leaving 12 bases between the germline ends. The CDR3 runs to 14 residues. CDR1 SGHAT and CDR2 FQNNGV come from the germline V gene. The chain's CDR3 is CASSFGGGLTEAFF. DNA of the CDR3: TGTGCCAGCAGCTTTGGGGGGGGGCTCACTGAAGCTTTCTTT.

This chain connects TRBV3-1 (or the pseudogene TRBV3-2) to TRBJ1-4; the D gene is possibly TRBD1 (5 bases). CDR1 and CDR2 from the germline V gene are LGHDT and YNNKEL (reference sequence). Trimming pared 4 bases from V and 4 bases from J, leaving 16 bases between. The CDR3 has 16 residues. Here the CDR3 DNA reads TGTGCCAGCAGCCTCCGAGGGGCGAGCCTTAATGAAAAACTGTTTTTT. This sequence encodes CASSLRGASLNEKLFF.

This rearrangement joins TRBV5-1 to TRBJ2-2; D ambiguous. This CDR3 contains 13 residues. Germline V gene sequence: CDR1 SGHRS, CDR2 YFSETQ. The V end lost 3 bases, the J end lost 4 bases, and 7 bases lay between the germline ends. Written as DNA, the CDR3 is TGCGCCAGCAGCTCCCCTCCCACCGGGGAGCTGTTTTTT. Amino acids: CASSSPPTGELFF.

CDR3 DNA: TGTGCCAGCAGTTTAACGGGGGGGGCTCCTAATGAAAAACTGTTTTTT. This sequence encodes CASSLTGGAPNEKLFF. The V and J genes are TRBV28 and TRBJ1-4; maybe TRBD1 (6 bases). The CDR3 length is 16 residues. Germline values: CDR1 MDHEN, CDR2 SYDVKM. Trimming took off 2 bases at V and 3 bases at J, with 13 bases between the two ends.

The J gene is TRBJ2-7, the V gene TRBV28; D unresolved. This CDR3 contains 13 residues. The germline gives CDR1 MDHEN, CDR2 SYDVKM. Trimming stripped 7 bases from V and 2 bases from J, with 12 bases between. CDR3 region: CASTRKRTYEQYF. The CDR3 region has the DNA TGTGCCAGCACCAGGAAAAGGACCTACGAGCAGTACTTC.

This clone has just one count. The chain links TRBV19 to TRBJ1-1, with D hard to call. Germline V gene data show CDR1 as LNHDA and CDR2 as SQIVND (reference sequence). The CDR3 is made up of 11 amino acids. V was clipped by 4 bases and J by 5 bases, with 5 bases between them. CDR3 loop: CASSRETEAFF. The CDR3, as DNA: TGTGCCAGTAGTAGGGAGACTGAAGCTTTCTTT.

V and J are TRBV5-1 and TRBJ2-7; D might be TRBD2 (5 bases). Germline lookup yields CDR1 SGHRS and CDR2 YFSETQ. CDR3 length: 14 residues. Trimming left V 0 bases short and J 6 bases short, with 13 bases between. This CDR3 reads CASSLERGRAEQYF. DNA for the CDR3: TGCGCCAGCAGCTTGGAACGAGGGCGAGCCGAGCAGTACTTC.

The chain joins TRBV29-1 to TRBJ1-2, with a possible D match to TRBD1 (5 bases). The V end was cut by 1 base, the J end by 8 bases, with 17 bases between. Germline-derived CDR1 and CDR2 are SQVTM and ANQGSEA. The CDR3 totals 14 residues. The CDR3 spells CSVEGGAGLGGYTF. The CDR3 nucleotides read TGCAGCGTTGAAGGAGGGGCAGGGCTCGGAGGCTACACCTTC.

The chain joins TRBV6-5 to TRBJ1-3; 8 bases line up with TRBD1. This CDR3 is built from 14 residues. CDR1 MNHEY and CDR2 SVGAGI come from the germline V gene. The V gene end was trimmed by 8 bases and the J gene end by 2 bases; junction bases not matched to a gene: 5. Written as DNA, the CDR3 is TGTGCCAGCTGTCCAGGGGGCACTGGAAACACCATATATTTT. Translating gives CASCPGGTGNTIYF.